This passage covers 23 T cell receptor beta chains from one sample sequenced in a study of blood T cell repertoires in COVID-19. TCRdb's copy holds only in-frame clones and misses some; the assay was immunoSEQ multiplex PCR. The sample yields under 200,000 clones, around 80% seen once. Sequences were obtained from peripheral blood. The receptors come from an older man with active or convalescent COVID-19.

CDR3 DNA sequence: TGTGCCAGCAGTTTTAGCGGGGGGGCTTCCGACGAGCAGTACTTC. Translating gives CASSFSGGASDEQYF. The J gene is TRBJ2-7, the V gene TRBV28; 11 nucleotides agree with TRBD2. Per germline, CDR1 MDHEN and CDR2 SYDVKM. The CDR3 contains 15 residues. V dropped 3 bases and J dropped 5; count of bases not matched to a gene: 6.

This clone has just one count. The V gene is TRBV5-1, the J gene TRBJ2-2; D perhaps matches TRBD2 (6 bases). Germline-derived CDR1 and CDR2 are SGHRS and YFSETQ. CDR3 size: 16 residues. The V gene lost 2 bases and the J gene lost 5 bases, with 16 bases spanning the gap. The CDR3 DNA follows: TGCGCCAGCAGCTTAGCGCGATCCGGAGGGACCGGGGAGCTGTTTTTT. Protein product: CASSLARSGGTGELFF.

This clone showed up just a few times. The chain is built from TRBV12-3 or TRBV12-4 and TRBJ1-2; no definite D call. Trimming left V 6 bases short and J 2 bases short, with 10 bases between. This CDR3 contains 13 residues. The CDR3 region has the DNA TGTGCCAGCAGGGCCAGATGGAACTATGGCTACACCTTC. Translating it yields CASRARWNYGYTF.

V and J are TRBV18 and TRBJ1-1, with D tentatively TRBD1 (5 bases). From germline, CDR1 is KGHSH and CDR2 LQKENI. V was cut by 2 bases and J by 4 bases, with 14 bases left in between. The CDR3 has 15 amino acids. The CDR3, as DNA: TGTGCCAGCTCACCAGGGGCGGGGGGGAGCACTGAAGCTTTCTTT. Translating gives CASSPGAGGSTEAFF.

The chain carries TRBV6-5 and TRBJ2-5, with D uncertain. Germline CDR1 MNHEY, CDR2 SVGAGI. Trimming cost V 6 bases and J 4 bases, with 9 bases left between them. The CDR3 extends over 12 amino acids. CDR3 coding DNA: TGTGCCAGCAGAGAGAGACTAGAGACCCAGTACTTC. The encoded protein is CASRERLETQYF.

The rearrangement links TRBV11-2 to TRBJ2-7, with D possibly matching TRBD1 (6 bases). The CDR3 sequence is 14 residues long. CDR1 SGHAT and CDR2 FQNNGV come from the germline V gene. With 4 bases removed from V and 9 bases from J, the gap between germline ends came to 19 bases. CDR3 sequence (DNA): TGTGCCAGCAGCTCCCCAGGGGTTCCCACGTGGCAGTACTTC. It encodes CASSSPGVPTWQYF. The complete variable domain, with remaining parts taken from reference TRBV11-2 and TRBJ2-7, reads EAGVAQSPRYKIIEKRQSVAFWCNPISGHATLYWYQQILGQGPKLLIQFQNNGVVDDSQLPKDRFSAERLKGVDSTLKIQPAKLEDSAVYLCASSSPGVPTWQYFGPGTRLTVT.

This clone was observed a handful of times. The chain joins TRBV9 to TRBJ1-2, with TRBD1 identical over 7 bases. The length of the CDR3 is 16 residues. V shed 3 bases and J 0 bases; nucleotides not matched to a gene: 8. Germline V gives CDR1 SGDLS, CDR2 YYNGEE. CDR3 region: CASSASGTDANYGYTF. In DNA form, the CDR3 reads TGTGCCAGCAGCGCTTCCGGGACAGACGCTAACTATGGCTACACCTTC.

This chain connects TRBV7-8 to TRBJ1-4, with TRBD1 as a possible D gene (6 bases). Germline values: CDR1 SGHVS, CDR2 FQNEAQ. V was pared by 5 bases and J by 9 bases, with 10 bases between. This CDR3 is built from 12 residues. The CDR3 coding sequence is TGTGCCAGCAGCCTGGACAGCCAAAAACTGTTTTTT. Translation: CASSLDSQKLFF.

This clone came up a few times. This sequence joins TRBV3-1 (or the pseudogene TRBV3-2) and TRBJ2-3; possible D gene TRBD2, 6 bases. V was cut by 5 bases and J by 1 base, with 13 bases left in between. Germline CDR1 reads LGHDT; CDR2 reads YNNKEL (reference sequence). The CDR3 totals 15 residues. The CDR3 region has the DNA TGTGCCAGCAGCTGGGGACTTATGGGCACAGATACGCAGTATTTT. As protein: CASSWGLMGTDTQYF.

This clone was counted a few times. This chain joins TRBV28 and TRBJ1-3, with TRBD1 as a possible D gene (6 bases). This CDR3 is built from 14 residues. The V end lost 6 bases, the J end lost 0 bases, and 9 bases lay between the germline ends. Germline CDR1 and CDR2: MDHEN and SYDVKM. CDR3 sequence: CASRHRDSGNTIYF. For the CDR3, the DNA is TGTGCCAGCAGACACAGGGACTCTGGAAACACCATATATTTT.

This chain connects TRBV19 to TRBJ1-1; 9 nucleotides align to TRBD1. The CDR3 spans 15 residues. J was trimmed by 5 bases and V by 7 bases; bases with no gene match: 11. CDR1 is LNHDA, CDR2 SQIVND, per germline (reference sequence). In DNA, the CDR3 is TGTGCCAGTACTAGTCGTACAGGGGGCGGGACTGAAGCTTTCTTT. Translation gives CASTSRTGGGTEAFF.

This clone was seen only a few times. The chain carries TRBV7-8 and TRBJ1-4, with D perhaps TRBD1 (5 bases). The CDR3 runs 17 residues. Germline assignment: CDR1 SGHVS and CDR2 FQNEAQ. V lost 5 bases and J 0 bases, leaving 16 bases between the germline ends. CDR3 residues: CASSQGYGASTNEKLFF. The CDR3, as DNA: TGTGCCAGCAGCCAAGGTTATGGGGCTTCAACTAATGAAAAACTGTTTTTT.

The rearrangement joins TRBV6-6 to TRBJ1-4; D might be TRBD1 (5 bases). The CDR3 has 11 residues. Germline CDR1 reads MNHNY; CDR2 reads SVGAGI (reference sequence). V shed 5 bases and J shed 8 bases, with 6 bases lying between them. In DNA form, the CDR3 reads TGTGCCAGCAGTCGGACAGAAAAACTGTTTTTT. It codes for CASSRTEKLFF.

The chain carries TRBV29-1 and TRBJ1-5; tentatively, D is TRBD1 (6 bases). V gave up 4 bases and J gave up 3 bases, with 10 bases separating them. Germline CDR1 and CDR2: SQVTM and ANQGSEA. The CDR3 has 13 residues. This CDR3 is CSVAGHLNQPQHF. Written as DNA, the CDR3 is TGCAGCGTTGCGGGACACCTCAATCAGCCCCAGCATTTT.

This chain joins TRBV4-1 and TRBJ2-7, with unresolved D. The CDR3 runs to 12 residues. V was shortened by 3 bases and J by 4 bases, with 7 bases between the two germline ends. CDR1 and CDR2 from the germline V gene are MGHRA and YSYEKL. The CDR3 protein is CASSHPSYEQYF. The CDR3 DNA reads TGCGCCAGCAGCCACCCCTCGTACGAGCAGTACTTC.

The DNA for the CDR3 is TGTGCCAGTGGGCGGGTAGCGGGGACTCTTGGGCAGTTCTTC. Residues: CASGRVAGTLGQFF. The chain is built from TRBV2 and TRBJ2-1, with 8 bases fitting TRBD2. The CDR3 is made up of 14 amino acids. With V trimmed by 9 bases and J by 12 bases, 16 bases remained unmatched. CDR1 is SNHLY, CDR2 FYNNEI, per germline.

The chain carries TRBV11-2 and TRBJ2-7; D unclear. Between the trimmed V and J ends, which lost 1 base and 2 bases, there was a span of 9 bases. Germline CDR1 reads SGHAT; CDR2 reads FQNNGV. The CDR3 extends over 14 amino acids. CDR3: CASSLGLDPYEQYF. CDR3 in DNA: TGTGCCAGCAGCTTAGGGCTAGACCCCTACGAGCAGTACTTC.

The CDR3 DNA reads as TGTGCCAGCAGCCGCGGTAGCACGGGGGGGAACACTGAAGCTTTCTTT. Residues: CASSRGSTGGNTEAFF. The chain couples TRBV5-4 to TRBJ1-1, with a possible D match to TRBD1 (5 bases). This CDR3 has 16 residues. Germline V gene lookup returns CDR1 SGHNT and CDR2 YYREEE (reference sequence). V lost 4 bases and J lost 1, with 17 bases in between.

This chain uses TRBV6-5 with TRBJ1-1; perhaps TRBD1 as D (5 bases). The length of the CDR3 is 13 residues. The V end lost 5 bases, the J end lost 6 bases, and 13 bases lay between the germline ends. Per the germline V gene, CDR1 is MNHEY and CDR2 is SVGAGI. The CDR3 loop is CASSQGIGAEAFF. CDR3 coding DNA: TGTGCCAGCAGTCAGGGAATTGGGGCTGAAGCTTTCTTT.

The gene calls are TRBV18 and TRBJ1-2, with 7 bases that match TRBD1. Germline lookup yields CDR1 KGHSH and CDR2 LQKENI. CDR3 size: 15 residues. Trimming cost V 2 bases and J 8 bases; bases outside gene matches: 11. The CDR3 nucleotides read TGTGCCAGCTCACCAGGGACAGACCCCCGGGTAGGCTACACCTTC. Translating it yields CASSPGTDPRVGYTF.

The CDR3 protein is CASSLAPAGMYNEQFF. In nucleotides, the CDR3 is TGCGCCAGCAGCTTGGCCCCAGCGGGGATGTACAATGAGCAGTTCTTC. The rearrangement uses TRBV5-1 and TRBJ2-1, with TRBD2 identical over 7 bases. The CDR3 contains 16 residues. V lost 0 bases, J lost 4 bases, and 7 bases stayed unmatched. Germline CDR1 reads SGHRS; CDR2 reads YFSETQ. The full variable domain, with the rest looked up from reference TRBV5-1 and TRBJ2-1, is KAGVTQTPRYLIKTRGQQVTLSCSPISGHRSVSWYQQTPGQGLQFLFEYFSETQRNKGNFPGRFSGRQFSNSRSEMNVSTLELGDSALYLCASSLAPAGMYNEQFFGPGTRLTVL.

The chain combines TRBV6-5 with TRBJ1-3; D remains unclear. V shed 4 bases and J shed 0 bases, with 10 bases lying between them. The CDR3 contains 15 residues. Germline loops: CDR1 MNHEY, CDR2 SVGAGI. The chain's CDR3 is CASSSDPSSGNTIYF. CDR3 coding DNA: TGTGCCAGCAGTTCAGACCCTAGCTCTGGAAACACCATATATTTT.

The chain is built from TRBV7-9 and TRBJ1-2; D call uncertain. Germline-derived CDR1 and CDR2 are SEHNR and FQNEAQ (reference sequence). V was shortened by 3 bases and J by 5 bases, with 10 bases between the two germline ends. The CDR3 loop spans 13 amino acids. CDR3 sequence: CASSFLQFYGYTF. The CDR3 DNA is TGTGCCAGCAGCTTCCTACAGTTTTATGGCTACACCTTC.